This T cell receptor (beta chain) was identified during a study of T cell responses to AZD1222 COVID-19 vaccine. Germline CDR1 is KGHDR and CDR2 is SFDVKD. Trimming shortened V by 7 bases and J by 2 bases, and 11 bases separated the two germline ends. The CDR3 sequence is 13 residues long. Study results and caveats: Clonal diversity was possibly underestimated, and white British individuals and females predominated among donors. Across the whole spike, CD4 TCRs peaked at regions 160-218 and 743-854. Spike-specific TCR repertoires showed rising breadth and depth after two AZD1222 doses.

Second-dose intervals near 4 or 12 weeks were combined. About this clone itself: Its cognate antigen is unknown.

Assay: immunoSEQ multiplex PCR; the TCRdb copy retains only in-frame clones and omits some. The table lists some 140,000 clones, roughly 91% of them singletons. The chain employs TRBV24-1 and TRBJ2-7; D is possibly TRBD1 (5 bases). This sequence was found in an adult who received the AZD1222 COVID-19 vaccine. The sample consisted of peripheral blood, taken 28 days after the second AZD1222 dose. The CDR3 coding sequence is TGTGCCACCAGGGGGCACAGAGCCTACGAGCAGTACTTC. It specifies CATRGHRAYEQYF.